Listed here are 27 T cell receptor beta chains from one sample, sequenced in a study of cytomegalovirus exposure and HLA in healthy donors. Primers for the PCR totalled 60 Vbeta and 13 Jbeta. Only in-frame clones appear in the TCRdb table, and some are missing; sequencing was by immunoSEQ multiplex PCR. In the table there are more than 100,000 clones, 75% to 85% of which are singletons. Sequences were obtained from PBMCs. These receptors were taken from a woman under 30 in good health and CMV-seropositive.

This chain uses TRBV5-6 with TRBJ1-5; 9 bases are a match to TRBD1. Germline V lookup: CDR1 SGHDT, CDR2 YYEEEE. The CDR3 length is 16 residues. With 4 bases clipped from V and 2 bases from J, the junction kept 7 bases outside the gene matches. In DNA form, the CDR3 reads TGTGCCAGCAGCCGGACAGGGGCCGAGGGCAATCAGCCCCAGCATTTT. Its protein product is CASSRTGAEGNQPQHF.

The chain employs TRBV5-4 and TRBJ2-7; 7 nucleotides line up with TRBD1. This CDR3 has 14 residues. Per the germline V gene, CDR1 is SGHNT and CDR2 is YYREEE (reference sequence). Trimming cost V 0 bases and J 3 bases; bases outside gene matches: 3. CDR3 amino acids: CASSLEGASYEQYF. DNA for the CDR3: TGTGCCAGCAGCTTGGAGGGGGCGAGCTACGAGCAGTACTTC.

The chain employs TRBV11-2 and TRBJ2-5, with a tentative D call TRBD2 (6 bases). CDR1 and CDR2 from the germline V gene are SGHAT and FQNNGV. The CDR3 is 15 residues long. V was pared by 0 bases and J by 2 bases, with 10 bases between. The CDR3 DNA sequence: TGTGCCAGCAGCTTAGATCACGGGACTCAAGAGACCCAGTACTTC. Residues: CASSLDHGTQETQYF.

As to this clone: An end of the junction does not agree with germline; a read error may underlie this. This sequence joins TRBV13 and TRBJ1-2, with D possibly being TRBD1 (5 bases). The CDR3 extends over 16 amino acids. Germline V gene lookup returns CDR1 PRHDT and CDR2 FYEKMQ (reference sequence). CDR3 in DNA: TGTGCCAGCAGCTTAATGCTCCCGGGGGATAACCATGGCTACACCTTC. Its protein is CASSLMLPGDNHGYTF.

The chain has TRBV9 and TRBJ1-1, with D unclear. Germline V gene lookup returns CDR1 SGDLS and CDR2 YYNGEE. Trimming took off 3 bases at V and 4 bases at J, with 13 bases between the two ends. This CDR3 spans 14 amino acids. The CDR3 DNA reads as TGTGCCAGCAGCGGAAACACAGTCTCCACTGAAGCTTTCTTT. This gives the protein CASSGNTVSTEAFF.

V is TRBV29-1 and J is TRBJ2-2; 10 bases are a match to TRBD2. J gave up 5 bases and V 4 bases, and 7 bases lay outside the gene matches. Germline CDR1 and CDR2: SQVTM and ANQGSEA. This CDR3 contains 15 residues. The CDR3 sequence: CSVGERGGLTGELFF. CDR3 DNA: TGCAGCGTTGGGGAGCGGGGGGGGTTGACCGGGGAGCTGTTTTTT.

This clone was detected a few times. This chain connects TRBV19 to TRBJ1-4; D is unclear. Germline V gives CDR1 LNHDA, CDR2 SQIVND (reference sequence). Trimming took off 1 base at V and 8 bases at J, with 20 bases between the two ends. The CDR3 runs to 17 residues. The CDR3 loop is CASSIVLVGLREEKLFF. The CDR3 DNA reads TGTGCCAGTAGTATAGTCCTTGTAGGGCTCCGGGAGGAAAAACTGTTTTTT.

The chain joins TRBV5-4 to TRBJ2-7; a possible D gene is TRBD1 (5 bases). The CDR3 has 14 residues. Germline assignment: CDR1 SGHNT and CDR2 YYREEE (reference sequence). Deletions cut 1 base from V and 3 bases from J, with 11 bases between. CDR3 DNA sequence: TGTGCCAGCAGCTTGAGGCAGGGTCGCTACGAGCAGTACTTC. It specifies CASSLRQGRYEQYF.

The chain combines TRBV19 with TRBJ1-5; possible D gene TRBD1, 5 bases. The V end was cut by 10 bases, the J end by 3 bases, with 16 bases between. CDR1 is LNHDA and CDR2 is SQIVND in the germline V gene (reference sequence). The CDR3 is 14 residues long. CDR3 loop: CATNSGENNQPQHF. The DNA for the CDR3 is TGTGCCACAAATTCGGGGGAGAACAATCAGCCCCAGCATTTT. The whole variable domain, remainder taken from reference TRBV19 and TRBJ1-5, is DGGITQSPKYLFRKEGQNVTLSCEQNLNHDAMYWYRQDPGQGLRLIYYSQIVNDFQKGDIAEGYSVSREKKESFPLTVTSAQKNPTAFYLCATNSGENNQPQHFGDGTRLSIL.

The gene calls are TRBV5-1 and TRBJ2-7, with TRBD1 as a possible D gene (6 bases). CDR3 size: 16 residues. Germline V lookup: CDR1 SGHRS, CDR2 YFSETQ. The ends were cut back, 4 bases at V and 0 bases at J, with 17 bases in the middle. This CDR3 is CASSKDTGLSSYEQYF. The CDR3 nucleotides read TGCGCCAGCAGCAAGGATACAGGGCTGAGCTCCTACGAGCAGTACTTC.

The J gene is TRBJ1-1, the V gene TRBV6-5, with D hard to call. CDR1 is MNHEY, CDR2 SVGAGI, per germline. This CDR3 contains 13 residues. V was pared by 0 bases and J by 4 bases, with 6 bases between. The DNA for the CDR3 is TGTGCCAGCAGTTACTCGGAGACCACTGAAGCTTTCTTT. This encodes CASSYSETTEAFF.

V gene TRBV9 combines with J gene TRBJ2-7, with 10 bases fitting TRBD2. Trimming cost V 2 bases and J 3 bases; bases outside gene matches: 8. The germline V gene encodes CDR1 SGDLS and CDR2 YYNGEE. The CDR3 sequence is 16 residues long. CDR3 in DNA: TGTGCCAGCAGCGTCGGAGGACTAGCGGCATACTACGAGCAGTACTTC. Residues: CASSVGGLAAYYEQYF.

The chain carries TRBV18 and TRBJ1-1, with D possibly being TRBD1 (5 bases). The CDR3 is 16 residues long. Deletions cut 3 bases from V and 1 base from J, with 15 bases between. Germline V CDR1 and CDR2: KGHSH, LQKENI. The CDR3 nucleotides are TGTGCCAGCTCACCCCCTCAGGGTGGGGCGAACACTGAAGCTTTCTTT. Translation gives CASSPPQGGANTEAFF.

V gene TRBV5-6 combines with J gene TRBJ1-1; D gene ambiguous. The V and J ends lost 0 bases and 7 bases respectively, with 13 bases between them. The CDR3 loop spans 14 amino acids. Germline V gene lookup returns CDR1 SGHDT and CDR2 YYEEEE. The CDR3 here is CASSLGVSGYEAFF. As DNA, the CDR3 is TGTGCCAGCAGCTTGGGGGTTTCGGGGTATGAAGCTTTCTTT.

The chain recombines TRBV12-5 with TRBJ2-3, with 9 positions matching TRBD2. Unmatched junction bases numbered 17, after V lost 2 bases and J lost 8 bases. Germline CDR1 reads LGHNT; CDR2 reads FRNRAP. The CDR3 is 18 amino acids. The CDR3, as DNA: TGTGCTAGTGGTTTGCCCGCACTGGGGACTAGCACTGTTGGTACGCAGTATTTT. It is translated as CASGLPALGTSTVGTQYF.

The chain uses TRBV2 and TRBJ1-6; TRBD1 matches at 7 bases. Germline CDR1 SNHLY, CDR2 FYNNEI. This CDR3 comprises 15 residues. V shed 4 bases and J 7 bases; nucleotides not matched to a gene: 7. CDR3 nucleotides: TGTGCCAGCAGTGGGGGCGAGACAGGGAATTCACCCCTCCACTTT. Residues: CASSGGETGNSPLHF.

The chain couples TRBV7-9 to TRBJ2-7, with D possibly TRBD1 on 6 matching bases. Trimming removed 6 bases at V and 7 bases at J, with 19 bases between. Germline V gives CDR1 SEHNR, CDR2 FQNEAQ (reference sequence). The CDR3 length is 14 residues. For the CDR3, the DNA is TGTGCCAGCAGTTATACGGACAGCTCAAGGGAGCAGTACTTC. It translates to CASSYTDSSREQYF.

The genes are TRBV2 and TRBJ1-2; no clear D gene. The CDR3 has 15 residues. Germline CDR1 and CDR2: SNHLY and FYNNEI. Trimming removed 4 bases at V and 7 bases at J, with 19 bases between. The CDR3 nucleotides are TGTGCCAGCAGTGCTGGCCGGGGAGGACTCTCTGGCTACACCTTC. Residues: CASSAGRGGLSGYTF. Filled out from reference TRBV2 and TRBJ1-2, the complete variable domain reads EPEVTQTPSHQVTQMGQEVILRCVPISNHLYFYWYRQILGQKVEFLVSFYNNEISEKSEIFDDQFSVERPDGSNFTLKIRSTKLEDSAMYFCASSAGRGGLSGYTFGSGTRLTVV.

The chain is built from TRBV5-1 and TRBJ2-1; D possibly corresponds to TRBD1 (6 bases). Germline CDR1 and CDR2: SGHRS and YFSETQ. This CDR3 has 15 amino acids. Trimming removed 0 bases from V and 2 bases from J, with 9 bases in between. The CDR3 sequence: CASSLGQATYNEQFF. As DNA, the CDR3 is TGCGCCAGCAGCTTGGGACAGGCCACCTACAATGAGCAGTTCTTC. Supplemented by reference TRBV5-1 and TRBJ2-1, the full variable domain reads KAGVTQTPRYLIKTRGQQVTLSCSPISGHRSVSWYQQTPGQGLQFLFEYFSETQRNKGNFPGRFSGRQFSNSRSEMNVSTLELGDSALYLCASSLGQATYNEQFFGPGTRLTVL.

The V and J genes are TRBV19 and TRBJ1-3; D uncertain. Germline assignment: CDR1 LNHDA and CDR2 SQIVND (reference sequence). Trimming took off 7 bases at V and 4 bases at J, with 14 bases between the two ends. This CDR3 has 14 amino acids. The chain's CDR3 is CASTKKEEGNTIYF. The CDR3 DNA is TGTGCCAGTACTAAAAAAGAGGAAGGAAACACCATATATTTT.

The rearrangement links TRBV7-9 to TRBJ1-1; 11 nucleotides agree with TRBD1. CDR1 and CDR2 (germline): SEHNR, FQNEAQ (reference sequence). The V and J ends lost 0 bases and 4 bases, in that order; junction bases with no gene match: 4. The CDR3 spans 16 residues. The DNA for the CDR3 is TGTGCCAGCAGCTTAGCGTCGGGGACAGGGGGCACTGAAGCTTTCTTT. Protein sequence: CASSLASGTGGTEAFF.

The J gene is TRBJ1-1, the V gene TRBV30; unclear D gene. CDR1 and CDR2 from the germline V gene are GTSNPN and SVGIG (reference sequence). This CDR3 has 13 amino acids. The germline V and J ends were trimmed by 3 bases and 0 bases, with 8 bases remaining between them. The CDR3 bases are TGTGCCTGGAGCGCGACATTGAACACTGAAGCTTTCTTT. Translating it yields CAWSATLNTEAFF.

The chain uses TRBV29-1 and TRBJ1-1; 10 nucleotides agree with TRBD1. This CDR3 spans 13 amino acids. V lost 5 bases, J lost 7 bases, and 7 bases stayed unmatched. Germline CDR1 reads SQVTM; CDR2 reads ANQGSEA. CDR3 loop: CSVTTGGVGEAFF. In nucleotides, the CDR3 is TGCAGCGTTACGACAGGGGGCGTTGGTGAAGCTTTCTTT. Complete variable domain (other parts from reference TRBV29-1 and TRBJ1-1): SAVISQKPSRDICQRGTSLTIQCQVDSQVTMMFWYRQQPGQSLTLIATANQGSEATYESGFVIDKFPISRPNLTFSTLTVSNMSPEDSSIYLCSVTTGGVGEAFFGQGTRLTVV.

The chain has TRBV2 and TRBJ2-7, with D perhaps matching TRBD1 (5 bases). Trimming removed 7 bases at V and 2 bases at J, with 18 bases between. This CDR3 region has 15 residues. Germline V gives CDR1 SNHLY, CDR2 FYNNEI. In DNA form, the CDR3 reads TGTGCCAGCATAGGTAACTCTGGCAGGGCCTACGAGCAGTACTTC. Protein: CASIGNSGRAYEQYF.

The chain combines TRBV19 with TRBJ1-5, with D tentatively TRBD1 (5 bases). Trimming stripped 7 bases from V and 6 bases from J, with 13 bases between. Germline values: CDR1 LNHDA, CDR2 SQIVND (reference sequence). The length of the CDR3 is 13 residues. The CDR3 spells CASTPGYFQPQHF. CDR3 DNA sequence: TGTGCCAGTACCCCAGGGTACTTTCAGCCCCAGCATTTT.

The chain combines TRBV5-6 with TRBJ1-2; 8 nucleotides line up with TRBD1. The trim removed 7 bases at V and 6 bases at J, leaving 14 bases unmatched. Looked up from germline, CDR1 is SGHDT and CDR2 is YYEEEE. This CDR3 is 15 amino acids long. The CDR3 loop is CASHGQGPWDDGYTF. The CDR3 coding sequence is TGTGCCAGCCATGGACAGGGACCCTGGGATGATGGCTACACCTTC.

J is TRBJ1-5 and V is TRBV4-3, with D uncertain. Looked up from germline, CDR1 is LGHNA and CDR2 is YSLEER. Trimming cost V 0 bases and J 2 bases, with 8 bases left between them. The CDR3 consists of 15 residues. The CDR3 region has the DNA TGCGCCAGCAGCCAAGATTCGGGAGGCAATCAGCCCCAGCATTTT. This codes for CASSQDSGGNQPQHF.